The 18 T cell receptor beta chains below come from one sample, sequenced in a study of T-cell memory formation after mild COVID-19. TCRdb re-called the 5' RACE reads with MiXCR, one entry per CDR3 protein. Among roughly 400,000 distinct CDR3 sequences, under 20% were seen once, and the ten largest hold roughly 21%. Sequenced: PBMCs or a T cell subset sorted from them (not recorded which). The receptors stem from a man aged 18 to 30 who had mild COVID-19 (a few samples of this study predate the infection). Cell type and time point are not known.

This clonotype was seen a handful of times. The V and J genes are TRBV12-3 or TRBV12-4 and TRBJ1-2; tentatively, D is TRBD1 (6 bases). The CDR3 is 15 residues long. Trimming took 5 bases from V and 6 from J, leaving 19 bases between them. CDR3 sequence: CASSPVWGGRDGYTF. CDR3 bases: TGTGCCAGCAGTCCAGTTTGGGGGGGGCGAGATGGCTACACCTTC.

This clonotype was seen only a few times. This chain joins TRBV20-1 and TRBJ2-3; TRBD2 matches 8 bases. V trimming: 5 bases; J trimming: 6 bases; junction bases outside the gene matches: 10. The germline gives CDR1 DFQATT, CDR2 SNEGSKA (reference sequence). CDR3 length: 14 residues. This chain's CDR3 is CSADRAGAGDTQYF. In nucleotides, the CDR3 is TGCAGTGCTGATCGAGCGGGGGCAGGGGATACGCAGTATTTT.

V usage is TRBV4-3 and J usage is TRBJ1-2; 10 nucleotides align to TRBD1. The CDR3 has 15 amino acids. CDR1 and CDR2 (germline): LGHNA, YSLEER. The J segment lost 6 bases and the V segment lost 5 bases, leaving 9 bases of the junction unmatched. CDR3 protein: CASSVRDRGTHGYTF. CDR3 in DNA: TGCGCCAGCAGCGTCCGGGACAGGGGTACTCATGGCTACACCTTC.

The CDR3 nucleotides are TGCAGTGCCCAACGGACGGTAAACATTCAGTACTTC. Protein product: CSAQRTVNIQYF. The rearrangement links TRBV20-1 to TRBJ2-4, with no clear D. V was clipped by 6 bases and J by 6 bases, with 12 bases between them. Germline CDR1 and CDR2: DFQATT and SNEGSKA (reference sequence). The CDR3 is 12 amino acids.

The chain is built from TRBV7-2 and TRBJ1-2; D is uncertain. The CDR3 spans 14 residues. From germline, CDR1 is SGHTA and CDR2 FQGNSA. V was shortened by 0 bases and J by 2 bases, with 7 bases between the two germline ends. This chain's CDR3 is CASSLAGGNYGYTF. CDR3 DNA sequence: TGTGCCAGCAGCTTAGCGGGTGGCAACTATGGCTACACCTTC.

The gene calls are TRBV11-1 and TRBJ2-3; D not resolved. The CDR3 loop spans 15 amino acids. The germline gives CDR1 SGHAT, CDR2 FQDESV (reference sequence). The germline V and J ends were trimmed by 2 bases and 0 bases, with 9 bases remaining between them. CDR3 DNA: TGTGCCAGCAGCTTACGGCGGTCTAGCACAGATACGCAGTATTTT. This sequence encodes CASSLRRSSTDTQYF.

This clonotype came up a few times. The chain uses TRBV12-3 or TRBV12-4 and TRBJ1-1; TRBD1 is a possible D gene (6 bases). CDR3 length: 14 residues. The germline V and J ends were trimmed by 4 bases and 1 base, with 10 bases remaining between them. CDR3 nucleotides: TGTGCCAGCAGTTCGACAGGCTCGAACACTGAAGCTTTCTTT. Translation: CASSSTGSNTEAFF.

This clonotype was seen more than once but under ten times. The gene calls are TRBV4-2 and TRBJ2-1, with D perhaps matching TRBD1 (6 bases). This CDR3 has 14 residues. CDR1 and CDR2 (germline): LGHNA, YNFKEQ. The V end lost 5 bases, the J end lost 10 bases, and 18 bases lay between the germline ends. The CDR3 is CASSSDRQVGEQFF. As DNA, the CDR3 is TGTGCCAGCAGCTCGGATAGACAGGTCGGGGAGCAGTTCTTC.

The chain joins TRBV28 to TRBJ2-5; possible D gene TRBD2, 7 bases. The germline gives CDR1 MDHEN, CDR2 SYDVKM. The CDR3 spans 16 residues. Trimming cost V 1 base and J 4 bases, with 16 bases left between them. The CDR3 sequence is CASSLYRGAARETQYF. CDR3 sequence (DNA): TGTGCCAGCAGTTTATACCGGGGGGCCGCGCGAGAGACCCAGTACTTC.

The CDR3 sequence: CASRTQGGYTF. Written as DNA, the CDR3 is TGTGCCAGCAGGACCCAGGGTGGCTACACCTTC. The gene calls are TRBV28 and TRBJ1-2, with a tentative D call TRBD1 (5 bases). Trimming left V 6 bases short and J 7 bases short, with 9 bases between. This CDR3 spans 11 amino acids. CDR1 is MDHEN, CDR2 SYDVKM, per germline.

The chain uses TRBV7-9 and TRBJ2-5, with 11 bases lining up with TRBD2. The CDR3 extends over 17 amino acids. In germline, CDR1 is SEHNR, CDR2 FQNEAQ (reference sequence). The V segment lost 1 base and the J segment 4 bases; nucleotides outside the gene matches: 8. The CDR3 sequence: CASSLVSGLAGGETQYF. The CDR3, as DNA: TGTGCCAGCAGCTTAGTTTCGGGGCTAGCGGGGGGAGAGACCCAGTACTTC.

This clonotype has more than one count but fewer than ten. This CDR3 is CASSWGLAGAYNEQFF. DNA of the CDR3: TGTGCCAGCAGCTGGGGACTAGCGGGGGCCTACAATGAGCAGTTCTTC. This rearrangement joins TRBV7-2 to TRBJ2-1; 14 positions agree with TRBD2. This CDR3 region has 16 residues. Germline CDR1 and CDR2: SGHTA and FQGNSA. V lost 4 bases and J lost 2; bases outside the gene matches: 1.

The chain employs TRBV25-1 and TRBJ2-5; no clear D. The germline CDR1 and CDR2 sequences are MGHDK and SYGVNS. The ends were cut back, 2 bases at V and 5 bases at J, with 12 bases in the middle. The CDR3 covers 14 residues. CDR3 amino acids: CASSEGQARETQYF. CDR3 DNA: TGTGCCAGCAGTGAAGGGCAAGCCAGGGAGACCCAGTACTTC. Full variable domain (remainder filled in from reference TRBV25-1 and TRBJ2-5): EADIYQTPRYLVIGTGKKITLECSQTMGHDKMYWYQQDPGMELHLIHYSYGVNSTEKGDLSSESTVSRIRTEHFPLTLESARPSHTSQYLCASSEGQARETQYFGPGTRLLVL.

The V and J genes are TRBV5-1 and TRBJ2-7; D possibly corresponds to TRBD1 (6 bases). The germline CDR1 and CDR2 sequences are SGHRS and YFSETQ. CDR3 size: 14 residues. V dropped 1 base and J dropped 1 base, with 9 bases sitting between them. The CDR3 DNA sequence: TGCGCCAGCAGCTTGCAGGGGAAGTCCTACGAGCAGTACTTC. Translation gives CASSLQGKSYEQYF.

This clonotype has at least ten counts. The V and J genes are TRBV7-8 and TRBJ1-6; the D gene is possibly TRBD1 (6 bases). V was shortened by 5 bases and J by 10 bases, with 21 bases between the two germline ends. CDR1 and CDR2 (germline): SGHVS, FQNEAQ. The CDR3 is 16 amino acids. Here the CDR3 reads CASSPPRQGNLSPLHF. DNA of the CDR3: TGTGCCAGCAGCCCCCCCCGGCAGGGGAATCTATCACCCCTCCACTTT.

The V call is TRBV14, the J call TRBJ2-1; no clear D gene. V lost 1 base and J lost 2, with 9 bases in between. The CDR3 runs 15 residues. CDR1 and CDR2 from the germline V gene are SGHDN and FVKESK. In DNA, the CDR3 is TGTGCCAGCAGCCAAGGACCGCGTACCTACAATGAGCAGTTCTTC. This gives the protein CASSQGPRTYNEQFF.

In this sample, this clonotype turned up a few times. The chain carries TRBV19 and TRBJ2-3, with 9 bases aligning to TRBD1. Per the germline V gene, CDR1 is LNHDA and CDR2 is SQIVND (reference sequence). The J segment lost 5 bases and the V segment lost 3 bases, leaving 3 bases of the junction unmatched. The length of the CDR3 is 14 residues. CDR3 DNA: TGTGCCAGTAGTATGGGACAGGGCGGAGATACGCAGTATTTT. It codes for CASSMGQGGDTQYF. The full variable domain, completed using reference TRBV19 and TRBJ2-3, is DGGITQSPKYLFRKEGQNVTLSCEQNLNHDAMYWYRQDPGQGLRLIYYSQIVNDFQKGDIAEGYSVSREKKESFPLTVTSAQKNPTAFYLCASSMGQGGDTQYFGPGTRLTVL.

J is TRBJ1-2 and V is TRBV15, with D possibly matching TRBD1 (5 bases). The CDR3 has 14 residues. CDR1 is LNHNV and CDR2 is YYDKDF in the germline V gene (reference sequence). V lost 7 bases and J lost 1, with 13 bases in between. CDR3 protein: CATTRGAGNYGYTF. In DNA, the CDR3 is TGTGCCACCACCCGAGGGGCGGGTAACTATGGCTACACCTTC.